The TCR beta chain described here comes from a study of CD8+ T cells in alopecia areata. Extraction of RNA preceded its reverse transcription into cDNA, which served as the sequencing template. The method was immunoSEQ multiplex PCR; TCRdb's version includes in-frame clones alone and lacks a portion of them. The data contain 150,000 to 200,000 clones, 50% to 60% of them singletons. Germline V gene data show CDR1 as LNHNV and CDR2 as YYDKDF (reference sequence). The germline V and J ends were trimmed by 5 bases and 0 bases, with 11 bases remaining between them. This CDR3 has 15 amino acids. This chain connects TRBV15 to TRBJ1-5, with D unresolved. The sequence was obtained from a human donor with alopecia areata. The sample here was CD4+ T cells sorted from blood, taken at week 0. CDR3 sequence: CATSAERSSNQPQHF. CDR3 sequence (DNA): TGTGCCACCAGCGCCGAACGGAGTAGCAATCAGCCCCAGCATTTT.